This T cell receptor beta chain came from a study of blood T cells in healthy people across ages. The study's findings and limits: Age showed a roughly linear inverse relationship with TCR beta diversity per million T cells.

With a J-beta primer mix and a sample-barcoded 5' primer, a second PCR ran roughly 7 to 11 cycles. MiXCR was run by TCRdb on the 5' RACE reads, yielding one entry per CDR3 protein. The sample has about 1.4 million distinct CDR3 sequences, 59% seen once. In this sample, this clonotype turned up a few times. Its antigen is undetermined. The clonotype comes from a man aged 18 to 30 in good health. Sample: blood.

This chain's CDR3 is CASRGGTLGYEQYF. CDR3 bases: TGTGCCAGCAGGGGCGGTACACTGGGCTACGAGCAGTACTTC. The rearrangement uses TRBV6-5 and TRBJ2-7; D uncertain. CDR1 and CDR2 (germline): MNHEY, SVGAGI. The CDR3 is 14 amino acids. The germline V and J ends were trimmed by 6 bases and 3 bases, with 15 bases remaining between them.